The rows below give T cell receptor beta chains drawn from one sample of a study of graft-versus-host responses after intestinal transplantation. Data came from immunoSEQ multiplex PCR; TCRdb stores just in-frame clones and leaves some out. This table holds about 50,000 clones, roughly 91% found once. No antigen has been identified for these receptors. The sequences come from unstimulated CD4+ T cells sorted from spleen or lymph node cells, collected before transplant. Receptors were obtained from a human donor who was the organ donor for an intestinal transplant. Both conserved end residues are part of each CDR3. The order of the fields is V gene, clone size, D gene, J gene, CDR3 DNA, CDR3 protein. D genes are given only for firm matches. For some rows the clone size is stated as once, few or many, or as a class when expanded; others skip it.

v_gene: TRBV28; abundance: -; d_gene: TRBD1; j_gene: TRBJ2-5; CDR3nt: TGTGCCAGCAGTCACAGGGGGCAAGAGACCCAGTACTTC; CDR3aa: CASSHRGQETQYF
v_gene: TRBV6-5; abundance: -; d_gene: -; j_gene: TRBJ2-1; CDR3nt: TGTGCCAGCAGTCGTTCCCAGAGCTACAATGAGCAGTTCTTC; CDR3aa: CASSRSQSYNEQFF
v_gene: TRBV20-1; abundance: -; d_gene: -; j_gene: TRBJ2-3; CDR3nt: TGCAGTGCTTCGAAGGGTAAGCAGTATTTT; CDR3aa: CSASKGKQYF
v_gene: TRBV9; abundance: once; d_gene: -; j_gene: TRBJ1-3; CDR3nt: TGTGCCAGCAGCGTAGCCCCTCTCGACAGCTCTGGAAACACCATATATTTT; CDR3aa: CASSVAPLDSSGNTIYF
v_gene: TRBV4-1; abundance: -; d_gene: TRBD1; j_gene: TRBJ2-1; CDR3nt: TGCGCCAGCAGCCAAGAGGACAGGGGGCGCAATGAGCAGTTCTTC; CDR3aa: CASSQEDRGRNEQFF
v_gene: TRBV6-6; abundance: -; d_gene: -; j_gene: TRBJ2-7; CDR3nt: TGTGCCAGCAGTTACGTCGGAAGTGGAGAGCAGTACTTC; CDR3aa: CASSYVGSGEQYF
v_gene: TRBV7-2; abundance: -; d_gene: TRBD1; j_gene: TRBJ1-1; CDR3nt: TGTGCCAGCAGCTTAGTGACAGGGGGCACTGAAGCTTTCTTT; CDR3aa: CASSLVTGGTEAFF
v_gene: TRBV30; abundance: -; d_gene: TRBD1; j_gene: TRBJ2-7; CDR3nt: TGTGCCTGGAGTGTACATGGGACAGGGGGCGAGCAGTACTTC; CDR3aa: CAWSVHGTGGEQYF
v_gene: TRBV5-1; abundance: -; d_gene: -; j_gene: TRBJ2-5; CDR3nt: TGCGCCAGCAGCTTTCGGTCTGGTCCCCAAGAGACCCAGTACTTC; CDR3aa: CASSFRSGPQETQYF
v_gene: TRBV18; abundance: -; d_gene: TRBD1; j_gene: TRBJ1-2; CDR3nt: TGTGCCAGCTCACTCGGACAGGGGGATGGCTACACCTTC; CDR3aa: CASSLGQGDGYTF
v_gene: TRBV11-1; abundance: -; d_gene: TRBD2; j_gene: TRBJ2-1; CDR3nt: TGTGCCAGCAGCCCCCCTAGCGGGAGGGTCAATGAGCAGTTCTTC; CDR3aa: CASSPPSGRVNEQFF
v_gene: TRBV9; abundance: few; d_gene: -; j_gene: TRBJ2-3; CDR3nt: TGTGCCAGCAGCGTAGGGGCAGGGGGGGCCACAGATACGCAGTATTTT; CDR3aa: CASSVGAGGATDTQYF
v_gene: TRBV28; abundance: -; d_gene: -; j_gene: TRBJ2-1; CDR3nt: TGTGCCAGCAGAGGCGGAAAGGCCGGGAATGAGCAGTTCTTC; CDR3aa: CASRGGKAGNEQFF
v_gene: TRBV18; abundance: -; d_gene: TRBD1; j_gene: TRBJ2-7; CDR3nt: TGTGCCAGCTCACCAAGGACAGGGGTCTCCTACGAGCAGTACTTC; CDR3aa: CASSPRTGVSYEQYF
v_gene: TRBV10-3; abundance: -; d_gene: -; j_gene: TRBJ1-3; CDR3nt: TGTGCCATCAGTGAGTCTGTACGAGGGACTGGAAACACCATATATTTT; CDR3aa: CAISESVRGTGNTIYF
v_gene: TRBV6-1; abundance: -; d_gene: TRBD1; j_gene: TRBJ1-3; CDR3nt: TGTGCCAGCAGGACAGGGGAGGCTGGAAACACCATATATTTT; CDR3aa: CASRTGEAGNTIYF